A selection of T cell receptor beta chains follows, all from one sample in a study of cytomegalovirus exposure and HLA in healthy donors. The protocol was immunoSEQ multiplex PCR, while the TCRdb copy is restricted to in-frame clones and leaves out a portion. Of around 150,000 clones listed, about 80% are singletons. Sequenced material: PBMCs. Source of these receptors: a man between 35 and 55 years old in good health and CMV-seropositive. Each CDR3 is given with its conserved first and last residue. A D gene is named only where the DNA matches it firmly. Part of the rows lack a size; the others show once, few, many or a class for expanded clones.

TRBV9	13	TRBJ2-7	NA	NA	TGTGCCAGCAGCGTCGACAGCACCTACGAGCAGTACTTC	CASSVDSTYEQYF
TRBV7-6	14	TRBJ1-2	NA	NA	TGTGCCAGCAGCTTAGCAGCAGGGAACTATGGCTACACCTTC	CASSLAAGNYGYTF
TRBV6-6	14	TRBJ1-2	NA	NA	TGTGCCAGCAGTTCCGACACCCACCTACATGGCTACACCTTC	CASSSDTHLHGYTF
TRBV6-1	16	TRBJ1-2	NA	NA	TGTGCCAGCAGTGGTCCCGGGACAAGGGGTGGGTATGGCTACACCTTC	CASSGPGTRGGYGYTF
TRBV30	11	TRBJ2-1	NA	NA	TGTGCCTGGAGTAGCTCGAATGAGCAGTTCTTC	CAWSSSNEQFF
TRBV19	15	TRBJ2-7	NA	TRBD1	TGTGCCAGTAGTATCTCCGGGACAGGGGGCCACGAGCAGTACTTC	CASSISGTGGHEQYF
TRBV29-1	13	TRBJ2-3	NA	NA	TGCAGCGTGGCGGGACCTACGACAGATACGCAGTATTTT	CSVAGPTTDTQYF
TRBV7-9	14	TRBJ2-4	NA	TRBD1	TGTGCCAGCAGCCCCGGGACAGGTAAAAACATTCAGTACTTC	CASSPGTGKNIQYF
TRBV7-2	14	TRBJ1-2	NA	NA	TGTGCCAGCAGCTCCACGGGACTCTACTATGGCTACACCTTC	CASSSTGLYYGYTF
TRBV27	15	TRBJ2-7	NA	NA	TGTGCCAGCAGTTTGACAGGATCTAAACCCTACGAGCAGTACTTC	CASSLTGSKPYEQYF
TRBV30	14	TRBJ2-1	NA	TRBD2	TGTGCCTGGACTTACGGACTAGCGGACCGTGAGCAGTTCTTC	CAWTYGLADREQFF
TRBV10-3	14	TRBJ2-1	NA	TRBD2	TGTGCCACCGAAGGACTAGCGGGAGGTTATGAGCAGTTCTTC	CATEGLAGGYEQFF
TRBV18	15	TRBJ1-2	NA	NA	TGTGCCAGCTCACCAGTAGCAGGGGTGGACTATGGCTACACCTTC	CASSPVAGVDYGYTF
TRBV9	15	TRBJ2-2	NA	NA	TGTGCCAGCAGCGTGTCTAGGGGTTTCACCGGGGAGCTGTTTTTT	CASSVSRGFTGELFF
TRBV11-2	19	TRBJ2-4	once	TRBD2	TGTGCCAGCAGCCCACCACTACTAGCGGAGGTTCTAGCCAAAAACATTCAGTACTTC	CASSPPLLAEVLAKNIQYF
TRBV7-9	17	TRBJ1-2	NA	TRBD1	TGTGCCAGCAGCCCAGGGACAGGGCGGCAGTCTAACTATGGCTACACCTTC	CASSPGTGRQSNYGYTF
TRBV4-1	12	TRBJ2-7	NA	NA	TGCGCCAGCAGCCTACAGGGACGGGAGCAGTACTTC	CASSLQGREQYF
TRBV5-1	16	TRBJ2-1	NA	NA	TGCGCCAGCAGCTTAGGATCCCAGCGGAGTTACAATGAGCAGTTCTTC	CASSLGSQRSYNEQFF
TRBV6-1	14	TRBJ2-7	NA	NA	TGTGCCAGCAGAGCTCGGGACACTTCCTACGAGCAGTACTTC	CASRARDTSYEQYF
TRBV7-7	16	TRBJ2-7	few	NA	TGTGCTAGCAGCTTAAAACTGCGTTCATCCATCGACGAGCAGTACTTC	CASSLKLRSSIDEQYF
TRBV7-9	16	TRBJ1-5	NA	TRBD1	TGTGCCAGCAGCTTAGCGGGACAGGGGGACAATCAGCCCCAGCATTTT	CASSLAGQGDNQPQHF
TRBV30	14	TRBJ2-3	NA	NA	TGTGCCTGGAGTGTGGGCCACCTCTCGGATACGCAGTATTTT	CAWSVGHLSDTQYF
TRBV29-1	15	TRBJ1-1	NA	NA	TGCAGCGTTACCAGATCCGACAGAGGGAACACTGAAGCTTTCTTT	CSVTRSDRGNTEAFF
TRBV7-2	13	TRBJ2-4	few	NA	TGTGCCAGCAGCTTATACGCAGGAAACATTCAGTACTTC	CASSLYAGNIQYF
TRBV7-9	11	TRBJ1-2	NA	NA	TGTGCCAGCAGCTTTGGGGAGAGCTACACCTTC	CASSFGESYTF
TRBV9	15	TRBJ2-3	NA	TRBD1	TGTGCCAGCAACCAGGGACAGGGAGGCACAGATACGCAGTATTTT	CASNQGQGGTDTQYF
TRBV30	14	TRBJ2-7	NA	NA	TGTGCCTGGACACAGGGAGCAGGACCCTACGAGCAGTACTTC	CAWTQGAGPYEQYF
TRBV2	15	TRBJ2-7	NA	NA	TGTGCCAGCACACCGGTTAGCGCGGCGGGATACGAGCAGTACTTC	CASTPVSAAGYEQYF
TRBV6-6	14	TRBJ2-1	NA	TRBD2	TGTGCCAGCAGTTACTTGTCTAGCGGGGGAAAGCAGTTCTTC	CASSYLSSGGKQFF
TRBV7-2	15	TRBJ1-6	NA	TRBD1	TGTGCCAGCAGCCGACAGGGGTTAGATAATTCACCCCTCCACTTT	CASSRQGLDNSPLHF
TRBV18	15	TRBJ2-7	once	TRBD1	TGTGCCAGCTCACCATATGGACAGGGAGCCTACGAGCAGTACTTC	CASSPYGQGAYEQYF
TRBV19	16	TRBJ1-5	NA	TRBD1	TGTGCCAGTATCGAGCAGGGGGCGCGCAGCAATCAGCCCCAGCATTTT	CASIEQGARSNQPQHF
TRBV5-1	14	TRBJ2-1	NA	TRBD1	TGCGCCAGCAGCTTGTTACAGGGGGAGGAGGAGCAGTTCTTC	CASSLLQGEEEQFF
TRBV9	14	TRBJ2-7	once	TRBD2	TGTGCCAGCAGCCTGAGCGGGAGCGGGAGCGAGCAGTACTTC	CASSLSGSGSEQYF
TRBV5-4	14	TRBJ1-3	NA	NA	TGTGCCAGCAGCTTGTATTCGGTGGGAAACACCATATATTTT	CASSLYSVGNTIYF
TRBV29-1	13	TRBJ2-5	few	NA	TGCAGCGTTGAACTGGGGGCAGAAGAGACCCAGTACTTC	CSVELGAEETQYF
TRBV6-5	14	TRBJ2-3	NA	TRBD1	TGTGCCAGCAGTTACCGACAGGGCTCAGATACGCAGTATTTT	CASSYRQGSDTQYF
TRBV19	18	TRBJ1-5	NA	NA	TGTGCCAGTAGACCCGAAGGGTGGCGGGGGGGAGGCAATCAGCCCCAGCATTTT	CASRPEGWRGGGNQPQHF
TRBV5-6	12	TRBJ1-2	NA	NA	TGTGCCAGCAGCTCAGGCTTAGGGGACTACACCTTC	CASSSGLGDYTF
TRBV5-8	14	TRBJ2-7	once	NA	TGTGCCAGCAACGTAGCGGAACCCTCCTACGAGCAGTACTTC	CASNVAEPSYEQYF
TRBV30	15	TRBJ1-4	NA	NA	TGTGCCTGGAGTCTACAACAGGCGGGGGGCGAAAAACTGTTTTTT	CAWSLQQAGGEKLFF